The 19 T cell receptor beta chains below were found in one sample sequenced in a study of blood T cell repertoires in COVID-19. Produced via immunoSEQ multiplex PCR; TCRdb's table is partial and in-frame only. The table has 200,000 to 250,000 clones, about 86% seen once. The specimen was peripheral blood. The receptors come from a woman between 55 and 75 years old with acute or convalescent COVID-19.

The chain uses TRBV18 and TRBJ2-1, with 11 bases lining up with TRBD2. The junction had 5 bases not matched to a gene; V was cut back by 3 bases and J by 7 bases. Germline lookup yields CDR1 KGHSH and CDR2 LQKENI. CDR3 length equals 15 residues. The CDR3 DNA is TGTGCCAGCTCACCGGGGACTAGCGGTAATAATGAGCAGTTCTTC. Translating it yields CASSPGTSGNNEQFF. Complete variable domain (other parts from reference TRBV18 and TRBJ2-1): NAGVMQNPRHLVRRRGQEARLRCSPMKGHSHVYWYRQLPEEGLKFMVYLQKENIIDESGMPKERFSAEFPKEGPSILRIQQVVRGDSAAYFCASSPGTSGNNEQFFGPGTRLTVL.

The chain joins TRBV5-6 to TRBJ1-2; 7 bases are shared with TRBD1. The junction had 7 bases not matched to a gene; V was cut back by 5 bases and J by 0 bases. Germline V gives CDR1 SGHDT, CDR2 YYEEEE. CDR3 length equals 15 residues. CDR3 in amino acids: CASRYGTVANYGYTF. DNA for the CDR3: TGTGCCAGCAGATACGGGACAGTAGCTAACTATGGCTACACCTTC. Full variable domain (rest looked up from reference TRBV5-6 and TRBJ1-2): DAGVTQSPTHLIKTRGQQVTLRCSPKSGHDTVSWYQQALGQGPQFIFQYYEEEERQRGNFPDRFSGHQFPNYSSELNVNALLLGDSALYLCASRYGTVANYGYTFGSGTRLTVV.

The chain links TRBV7-9 to TRBJ1-1, with D possibly being TRBD1 (5 bases). Trimming removed 2 bases from V and 4 bases from J, with 5 bases in between. Germline assignment: CDR1 SEHNR and CDR2 FQNEAQ (reference sequence). The CDR3 has 12 amino acids. CDR3 sequence (DNA): TGTGCCAGCAGCTTAAGGGGCACTGAAGCTTTCTTT. This sequence encodes CASSLRGTEAFF.

This chain uses TRBV27 with TRBJ2-2; 13 bases map to TRBD2. Germline V gene sequence: CDR1 MNHEY, CDR2 SMNVEV (reference sequence). The CDR3 is 15 amino acids. Germline trimming cut 5 bases from V and 7 bases from J; bases unmatched to any gene: 4. The chain's CDR3 is CASSPGTSGDGELFF. The DNA for the CDR3 is TGTGCCAGCAGTCCCGGGACTAGCGGGGACGGGGAGCTGTTTTTT.

This clone was seen a single time. J is TRBJ1-1 and V is TRBV28; D is possibly TRBD1 (5 bases). Germline values: CDR1 MDHEN, CDR2 SYDVKM. The CDR3 is made up of 14 amino acids. Trimming removed 8 bases at V and 0 bases at J, with 13 bases between. The CDR3 here is CASLKTAMNTEAFF. DNA for the CDR3: TGTGCCAGCCTCAAGACAGCAATGAACACTGAAGCTTTCTTT.

The chain carries TRBV19 and TRBJ1-2; D is uncertain. This CDR3 has 13 amino acids. The germline V and J ends were trimmed by 6 bases and 1 base, with 9 bases remaining between them. Germline V gives CDR1 LNHDA, CDR2 SQIVND (reference sequence). The CDR3 DNA reads TGTGCCAGTAGCGCCGGCGGTAACTATGGCTACACCTTC. Its translation: CASSAGGNYGYTF.

The rearrangement links TRBV10-2 to TRBJ1-5, with 9 bases matching TRBD1. This CDR3 has 16 amino acids. Per germline, CDR1 WSHSY and CDR2 SAAADI. V lost 6 bases, J lost 0 bases, and 6 bases stayed unmatched. In DNA form, the CDR3 reads TGCGCCAGCAGCGGACAGGGGTTGGGTAGCAATCAGCCCCAGCATTTT. This codes for CASSGQGLGSNQPQHF.

This clone was found once. V gene TRBV2 combines with J gene TRBJ2-1; D might be TRBD1 (6 bases). The CDR3 covers 14 residues. Germline CDR1 reads SNHLY; CDR2 reads FYNNEI. With 6 bases removed from V and 3 bases from J, the gap between germline ends came to 12 bases. The CDR3 region has the DNA TGTGCCAGCAGGGACAGCGCAGGCTACAATGAGCAGTTCTTC. Translated, it gives CASRDSAGYNEQFF. Together with reference TRBV2 and TRBJ2-1, the CDR3 gives the full variable domain: EPEVTQTPSHQVTQMGQEVILRCVPISNHLYFYWYRQILGQKVEFLVSFYNNEISEKSEIFDDQFSVERPDGSNFTLKIRSTKLEDSAMYFCASRDSAGYNEQFFGPGTRLTVL.

The rearrangement links TRBV5-1 to TRBJ1-3; D gene uncertain. Germline assignment: CDR1 SGHRS and CDR2 YFSETQ. V was cut by 0 bases and J by 4 bases, with 17 bases left in between. This CDR3 region has 17 residues. The CDR3 reads CASSLGTGLEVGNTIYF. The CDR3 nucleotides are TGCGCCAGCAGCTTGGGGACGGGATTAGAAGTCGGAAACACCATATATTTT.

The V call is TRBV4-1, the J call TRBJ2-7; 10 nucleotides line up with TRBD1. Germline CDR1 reads MGHRA; CDR2 reads YSYEKL. CDR3 length: 15 residues. After removal of 3 bases from V and 2 bases from J, the junction contained 4 bases not matched to a gene. CDR3 DNA sequence: TGCGCCAGCAGCCATACCGGGACAGGGGCCTACGAGCAGTACTTC. It encodes CASSHTGTGAYEQYF.

The V call is TRBV11-2, the J call TRBJ1-4, with a weak D call TRBD1 (5 bases). V was clipped by 1 base and J by 8 bases, with 20 bases between them. Germline CDR1 reads SGHAT; CDR2 reads FQNNGV. The CDR3 totals 17 residues. DNA for the CDR3: TGTGCCAGCAGCTTAGGGGGGTCGGGAGGAGGCATGGAAAAACTGTTTTTT. It yields the protein CASSLGGSGGGMEKLFF.

This sequence joins TRBV7-9 and TRBJ1-2; no definite D call. Trimming cost V 4 bases and J 2 bases, with 8 bases left between them. CDR3 length: 13 amino acids. Looked up from germline, CDR1 is SEHNR and CDR2 is FQNEAQ (reference sequence). The CDR3 protein is CASSSGSNYGYTF. The CDR3 coding sequence is TGTGCCAGCAGCTCGGGATCAAACTATGGCTACACCTTC.

There are a few counts of this clone. This chain connects TRBV5-1 to TRBJ1-1, with 11 bases that match TRBD1. The germline V gene has CDR1 SGHRS and CDR2 YFSETQ. The CDR3 runs to 15 residues. The V segment lost 1 base and the J segment 6 bases; nucleotides outside the gene matches: 5. CDR3 in amino acids: CASSLSPGQGAEAFF. The DNA of the CDR3 is TGCGCCAGCAGCTTGTCTCCGGGACAGGGGGCTGAAGCTTTCTTT.

The chain recombines TRBV5-4 with TRBJ1-2; perhaps TRBD1 as D (5 bases). Trimming took 4 bases from V and 2 from J, leaving 15 bases between them. This CDR3 contains 15 residues. The germline V gene has CDR1 SGHNT and CDR2 YYREEE (reference sequence). The CDR3 loop is CASSLRRTLNYGYTF. The CDR3 DNA is TGTGCCAGCAGCCTCCGCCGGACATTAAACTATGGCTACACCTTC.

The CDR3 DNA reads TGTGCCAGCACCGCCCGGGGGGCGGGCTATGGCTACACCTTC. Translating gives CASTARGAGYGYTF. The chain uses TRBV9 and TRBJ1-2; maybe TRBD1 (6 bases). The V end lost 6 bases, the J end lost 4 bases, and 16 bases lay between the germline ends. The CDR3 has 14 amino acids. Germline CDR1 SGDLS, CDR2 YYNGEE.

The chain is built from TRBV11-3 and TRBJ1-6, with a tentative D call TRBD1 (5 bases). Germline-derived CDR1 and CDR2 are SGHNT and YENEEA. Trimming pared 5 bases from V and 7 bases from J, leaving 9 bases between. This CDR3 is 13 amino acids long. The CDR3 DNA reads as TGTGCCAGCAGCGTTGACAGAAATTCACCCCTCCACTTT. Its translation: CASSVDRNSPLHF.

The CDR3 region is CASSQSGGINEQFF. In DNA form, the CDR3 reads TGCGCCAGCAGCCAATCCGGGGGGATCAATGAGCAGTTCTTC. The chain combines TRBV4-1 with TRBJ2-1, with 7 bases aligning to TRBD2. V trimming: 2 bases; J trimming: 6 bases; junction bases outside the gene matches: 4. The CDR3 has 14 residues. Germline V gene lookup returns CDR1 MGHRA and CDR2 YSYEKL.

This rearrangement joins TRBV4-2 to TRBJ2-7; 8 bases match TRBD1. The germline V gene has CDR1 LGHNA and CDR2 YNFKEQ. With 6 bases clipped from V and 2 bases from J, the junction kept 6 bases outside the gene matches. This CDR3 region has 14 residues. This CDR3 is CASSSGGAPYEQYF. CDR3 sequence (DNA): TGTGCCAGCAGTTCAGGGGGCGCCCCCTACGAGCAGTACTTC.

The chain uses TRBV3-1 (or the pseudogene TRBV3-2) and TRBJ1-3, with unresolved D. Germline V lookup: CDR1 LGHDT, CDR2 YNNKEL (reference sequence). Trimming removed 6 bases from V and 0 bases from J, with 15 bases in between. There are 16 residues in the CDR3. The CDR3 sequence is CASSPAGRSSGNTIYF. The CDR3 DNA reads TGTGCCAGCAGTCCGGCGGGCAGATCCTCTGGAAACACCATATATTTT.